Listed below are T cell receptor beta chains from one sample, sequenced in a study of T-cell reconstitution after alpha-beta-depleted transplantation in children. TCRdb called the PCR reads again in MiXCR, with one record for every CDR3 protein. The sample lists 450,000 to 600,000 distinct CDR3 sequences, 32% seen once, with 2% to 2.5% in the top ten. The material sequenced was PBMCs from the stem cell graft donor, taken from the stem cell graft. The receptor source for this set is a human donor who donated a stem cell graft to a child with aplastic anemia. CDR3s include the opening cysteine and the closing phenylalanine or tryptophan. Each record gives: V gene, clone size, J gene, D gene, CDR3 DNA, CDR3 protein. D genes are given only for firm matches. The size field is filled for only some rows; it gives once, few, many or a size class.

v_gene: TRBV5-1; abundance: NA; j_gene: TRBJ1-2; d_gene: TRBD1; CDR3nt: TGCGCCAGCAGCTCCCGGGACAGGGCGACCTATGGCTACACCTTC; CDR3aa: CASSSRDRATYGYTF
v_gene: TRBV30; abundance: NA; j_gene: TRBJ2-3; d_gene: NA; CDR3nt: TGTGCCTGGAGTGTTTCGCCTTACGGGGACACGCAGTATTTT; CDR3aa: CAWSVSPYGDTQYF
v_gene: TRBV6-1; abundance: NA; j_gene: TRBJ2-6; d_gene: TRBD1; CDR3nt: TGTGCCAGCAGCACAACAGGGGGCACTGGGGCCAACGTCCTGACTTTC; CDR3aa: CASSTTGGTGANVLTF
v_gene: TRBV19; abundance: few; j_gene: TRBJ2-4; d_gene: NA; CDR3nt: TGTGCCAGTAGTGAGACAGTCTGGTATGACAAAAACATTCAGTACTTC; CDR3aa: CASSETVWYDKNIQYF
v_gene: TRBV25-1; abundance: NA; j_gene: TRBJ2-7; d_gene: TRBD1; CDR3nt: TGTGCCAGCAGTGACCCCGGGACAGGGGGATACGAGCAGTACTTC; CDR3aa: CASSDPGTGGYEQYF
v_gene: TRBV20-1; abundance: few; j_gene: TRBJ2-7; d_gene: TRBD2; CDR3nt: TGCAGTGCTAGAGAAACTAGCGGGAGGGTCACCTACGAGCAGTACTTC; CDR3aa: CSARETSGRVTYEQYF
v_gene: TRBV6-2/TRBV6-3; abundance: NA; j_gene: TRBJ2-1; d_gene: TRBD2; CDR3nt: TGTGCCAGCAGTTACGGACTAGGGCAGTTCTTC; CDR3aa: CASSYGLGQFF
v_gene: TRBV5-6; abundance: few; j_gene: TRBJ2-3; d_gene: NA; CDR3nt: TGTGCCAGCAGCTTGTGGGCCAGGGGTGATACGCAGTATTTT; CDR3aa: CASSLWARGDTQYF
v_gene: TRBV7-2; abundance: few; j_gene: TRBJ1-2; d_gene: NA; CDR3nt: TGTGCCAGCAGCTTAGCCGGACCGGGAGATGGCTACACCTTC; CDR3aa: CASSLAGPGDGYTF
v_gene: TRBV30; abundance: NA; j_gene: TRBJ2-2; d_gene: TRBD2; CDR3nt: TGTGCCTGGATCCCGGGGGGGCGAAGCACCGGGGAGCTGTTTTTT; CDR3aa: CAWIPGGRSTGELFF
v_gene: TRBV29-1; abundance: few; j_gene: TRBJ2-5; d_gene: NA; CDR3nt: TGCAGCGTTGAAGATGTCGGGAGCCCCCAAGAGACCCAGTACTTC; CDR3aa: CSVEDVGSPQETQYF